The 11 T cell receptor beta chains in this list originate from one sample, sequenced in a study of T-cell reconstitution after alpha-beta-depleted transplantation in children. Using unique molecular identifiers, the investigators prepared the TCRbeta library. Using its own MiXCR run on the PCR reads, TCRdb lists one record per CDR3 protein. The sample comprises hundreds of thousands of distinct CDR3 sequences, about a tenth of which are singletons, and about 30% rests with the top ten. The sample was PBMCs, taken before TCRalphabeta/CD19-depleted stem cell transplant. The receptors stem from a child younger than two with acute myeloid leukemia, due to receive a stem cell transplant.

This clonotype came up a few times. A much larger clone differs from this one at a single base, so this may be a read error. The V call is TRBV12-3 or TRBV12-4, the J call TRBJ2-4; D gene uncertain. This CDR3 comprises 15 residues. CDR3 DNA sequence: TGTGCCAACAGTTTTGCAGAAGTTGGCAAAAACATTCAGTACTTC. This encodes CANSFAEVGKNIQYF.

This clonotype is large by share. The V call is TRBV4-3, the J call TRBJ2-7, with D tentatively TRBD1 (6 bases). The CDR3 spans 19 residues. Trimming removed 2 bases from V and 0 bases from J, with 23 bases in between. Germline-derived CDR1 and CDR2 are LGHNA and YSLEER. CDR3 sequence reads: CASSQRVIVVQGDSYEQYF. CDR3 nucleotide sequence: TGCGCCAGCAGCCAAAGGGTGATTGTAGTACAGGGAGACTCCTACGAGCAGTACTTC.

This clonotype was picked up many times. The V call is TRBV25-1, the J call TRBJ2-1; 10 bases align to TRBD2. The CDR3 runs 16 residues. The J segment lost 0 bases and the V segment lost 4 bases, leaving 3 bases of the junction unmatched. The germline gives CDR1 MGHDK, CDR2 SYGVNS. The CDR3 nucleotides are TGTGCCAGCAGTGTACTAGCGGGAAGCTCCTACAATGAGCAGTTCTTC. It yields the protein CASSVLAGSSYNEQFF.

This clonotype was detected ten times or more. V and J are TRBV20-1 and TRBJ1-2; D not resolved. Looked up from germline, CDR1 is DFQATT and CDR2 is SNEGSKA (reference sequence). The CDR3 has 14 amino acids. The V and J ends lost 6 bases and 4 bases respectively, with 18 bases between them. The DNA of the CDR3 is TGCAGTGCATCACCTTTACAGCCCTCCTATGGCTACACCTTC. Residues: CSASPLQPSYGYTF.

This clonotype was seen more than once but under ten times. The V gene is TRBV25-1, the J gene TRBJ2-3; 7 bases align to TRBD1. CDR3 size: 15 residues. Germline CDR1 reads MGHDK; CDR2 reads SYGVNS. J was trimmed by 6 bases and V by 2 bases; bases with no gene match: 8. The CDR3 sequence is CASSERGGPDDTQYF. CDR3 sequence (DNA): TGTGCCAGCAGTGAAAGAGGGGGCCCGGACGATACGCAGTATTTT.

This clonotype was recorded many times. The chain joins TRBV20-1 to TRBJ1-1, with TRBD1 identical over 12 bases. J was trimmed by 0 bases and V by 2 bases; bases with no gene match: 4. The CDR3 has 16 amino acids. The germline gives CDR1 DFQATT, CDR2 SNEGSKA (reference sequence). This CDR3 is CSARHGTGGLNTEAFF. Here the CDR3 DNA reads TGCAGTGCTAGACATGGGACAGGGGGCCTGAACACTGAAGCTTTCTTT.

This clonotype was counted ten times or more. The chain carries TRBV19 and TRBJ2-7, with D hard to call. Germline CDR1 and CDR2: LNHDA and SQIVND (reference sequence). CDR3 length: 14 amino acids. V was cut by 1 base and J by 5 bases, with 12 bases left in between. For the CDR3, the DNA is TGTGCCAGTAGTATAGGTCGGCAGGTGGACGAGCAGTACTTC. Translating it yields CASSIGRQVDEQYF. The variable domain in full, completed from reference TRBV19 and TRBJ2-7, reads DGGITQSPKYLFRKEGQNVTLSCEQNLNHDAMYWYRQDPGQGLRLIYYSQIVNDFQKGDIAEGYSVSREKKESFPLTVTSAQKNPTAFYLCASSIGRQVDEQYFGPGTRLTVT.

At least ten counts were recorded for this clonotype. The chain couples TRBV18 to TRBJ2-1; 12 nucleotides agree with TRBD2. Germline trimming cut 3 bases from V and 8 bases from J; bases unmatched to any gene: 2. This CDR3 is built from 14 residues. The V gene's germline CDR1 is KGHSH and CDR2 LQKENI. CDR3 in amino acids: CASSPRLAGDEQFF. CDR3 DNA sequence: TGTGCCAGCTCACCTAGACTAGCGGGAGATGAGCAGTTCTTC.

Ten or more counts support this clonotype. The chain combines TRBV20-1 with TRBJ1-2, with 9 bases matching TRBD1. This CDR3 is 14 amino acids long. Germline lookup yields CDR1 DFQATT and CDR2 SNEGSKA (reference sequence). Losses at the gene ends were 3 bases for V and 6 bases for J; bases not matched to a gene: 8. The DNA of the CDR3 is TGCAGTGCTAGTGGATACAGGGGGCGGGATGGCTACACCTTC. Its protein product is CSASGYRGRDGYTF.

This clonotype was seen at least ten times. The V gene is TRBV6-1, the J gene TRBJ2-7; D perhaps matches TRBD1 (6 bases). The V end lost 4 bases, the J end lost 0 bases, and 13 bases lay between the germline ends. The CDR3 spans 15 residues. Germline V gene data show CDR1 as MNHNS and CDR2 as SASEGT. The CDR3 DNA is TGTGCCAGCAGTGTGGACAGCCGACACTCCTACGAGCAGTACTTC. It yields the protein CASSVDSRHSYEQYF.

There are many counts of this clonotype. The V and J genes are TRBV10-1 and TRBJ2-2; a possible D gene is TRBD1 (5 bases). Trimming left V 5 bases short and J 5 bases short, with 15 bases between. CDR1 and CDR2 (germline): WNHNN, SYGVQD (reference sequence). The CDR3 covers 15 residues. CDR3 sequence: CASSFRDAGTGELFF. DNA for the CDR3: TGCGCCAGCAGTTTCAGGGATGCAGGTACCGGGGAGCTGTTTTTT.